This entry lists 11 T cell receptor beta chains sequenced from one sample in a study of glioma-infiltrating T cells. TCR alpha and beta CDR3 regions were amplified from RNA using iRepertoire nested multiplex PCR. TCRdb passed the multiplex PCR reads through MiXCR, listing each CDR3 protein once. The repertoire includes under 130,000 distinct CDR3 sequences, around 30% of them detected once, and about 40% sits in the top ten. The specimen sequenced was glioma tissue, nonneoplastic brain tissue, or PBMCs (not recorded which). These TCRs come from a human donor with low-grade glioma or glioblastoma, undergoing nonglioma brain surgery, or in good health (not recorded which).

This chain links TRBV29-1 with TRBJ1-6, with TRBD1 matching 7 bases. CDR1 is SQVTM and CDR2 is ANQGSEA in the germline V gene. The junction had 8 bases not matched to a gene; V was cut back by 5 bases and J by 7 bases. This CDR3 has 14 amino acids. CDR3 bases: TGCAGCGTTTCCCTGGACAGGCAAAATTCACCCCTCCACTTT. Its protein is CSVSLDRQNSPLHF.

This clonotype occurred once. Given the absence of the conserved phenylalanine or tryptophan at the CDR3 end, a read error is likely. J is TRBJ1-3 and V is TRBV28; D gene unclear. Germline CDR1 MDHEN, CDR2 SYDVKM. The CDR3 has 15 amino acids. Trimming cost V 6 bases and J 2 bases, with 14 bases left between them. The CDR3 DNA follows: TGTGCCAGCAGCTTTAGTCAAGTTGCTGGAAACACCATATATTCT. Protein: CASSFSQVAGNTIYS.

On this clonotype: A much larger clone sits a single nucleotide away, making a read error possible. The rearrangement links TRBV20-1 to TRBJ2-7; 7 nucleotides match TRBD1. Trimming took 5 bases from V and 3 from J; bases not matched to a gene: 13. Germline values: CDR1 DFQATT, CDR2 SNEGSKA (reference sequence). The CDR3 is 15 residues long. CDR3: CSAPDRDSDFYEQYF. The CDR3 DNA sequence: TGCAGTGCTCCAGACCGGGACAGCGACTTCTACGAGCAGTACTTC.

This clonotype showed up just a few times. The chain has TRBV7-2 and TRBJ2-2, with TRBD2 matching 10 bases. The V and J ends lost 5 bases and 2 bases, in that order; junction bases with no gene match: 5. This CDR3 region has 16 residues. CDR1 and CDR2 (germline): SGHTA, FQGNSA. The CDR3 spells CASSHRTSGNTGELFF. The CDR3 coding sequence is TGTGCCAGCAGCCACCGGACTAGCGGTAACACCGGGGAGCTGTTTTTT.

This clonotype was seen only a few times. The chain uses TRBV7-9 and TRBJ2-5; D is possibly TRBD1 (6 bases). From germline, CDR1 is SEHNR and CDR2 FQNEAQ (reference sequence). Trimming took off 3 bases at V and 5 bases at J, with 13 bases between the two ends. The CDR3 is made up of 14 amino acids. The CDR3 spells CASSFLQGRETQYF. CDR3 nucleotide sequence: TGTGCCAGCAGCTTCTTACAGGGTCGGGAGACCCAGTACTTC.

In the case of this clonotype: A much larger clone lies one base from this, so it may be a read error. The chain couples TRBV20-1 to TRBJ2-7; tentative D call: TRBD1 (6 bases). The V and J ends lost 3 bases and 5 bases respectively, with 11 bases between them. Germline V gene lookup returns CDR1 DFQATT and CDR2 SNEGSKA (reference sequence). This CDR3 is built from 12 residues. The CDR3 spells CSASRGSNEQYF. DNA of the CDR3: TGCAGTGCTAGCAGGGGCTCAAACGAGCAGTACTTC.

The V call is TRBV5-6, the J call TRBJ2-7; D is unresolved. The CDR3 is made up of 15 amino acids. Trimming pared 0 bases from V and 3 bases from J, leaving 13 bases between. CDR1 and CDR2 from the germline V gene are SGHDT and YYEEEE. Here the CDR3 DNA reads TGTGCCAGCAGCTTGGGAGCTGGGATCATCTACGAGCAGTACTTC. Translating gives CASSLGAGIIYEQYF.

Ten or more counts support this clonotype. The CDR3 reads CSARERGTQYF. The CDR3 coding sequence is TGCAGTGCTAGAGAGAGGGGAACGCAGTATTTT. The chain recombines TRBV20-1 with TRBJ2-3, with D perhaps matching TRBD1 or TRBD2 (5 bases each). V was cut by 0 bases and J by 9 bases, with 7 bases left in between. Germline CDR1 DFQATT, CDR2 SNEGSKA (reference sequence). There are 11 residues in the CDR3.

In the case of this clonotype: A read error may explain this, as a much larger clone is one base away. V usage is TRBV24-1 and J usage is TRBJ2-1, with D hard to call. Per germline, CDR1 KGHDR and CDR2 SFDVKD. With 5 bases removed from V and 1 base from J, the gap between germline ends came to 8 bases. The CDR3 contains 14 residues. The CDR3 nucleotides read TGTGCCACCAGTGCGAGGTTTTCCTACAATGAGCAGTTCTTC. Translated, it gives CATSARFSYNEQFF.

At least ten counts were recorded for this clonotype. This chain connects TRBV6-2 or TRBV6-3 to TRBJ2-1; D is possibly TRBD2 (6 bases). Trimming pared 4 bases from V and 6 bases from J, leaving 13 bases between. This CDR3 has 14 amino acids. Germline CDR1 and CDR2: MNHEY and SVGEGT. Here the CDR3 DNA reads TGTGCCAGCAGTTCCTCTCGGGGGTTCAATGAGCAGTTCTTC. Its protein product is CASSSSRGFNEQFF.

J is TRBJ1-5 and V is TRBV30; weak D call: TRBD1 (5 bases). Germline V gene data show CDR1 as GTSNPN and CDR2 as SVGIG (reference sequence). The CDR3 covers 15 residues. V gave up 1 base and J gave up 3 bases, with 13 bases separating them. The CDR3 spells CAWSEGINFNQPQHF. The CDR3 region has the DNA TGTGCCTGGAGTGAGGGGATCAATTTCAATCAGCCCCAGCATTTT. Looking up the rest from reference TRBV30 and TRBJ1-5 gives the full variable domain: SQTIHQWPATLVQPVGSPLSLECTVEGTSNPNLYWYRQAAGRGLQLLFYSVGIGQISSEVPQNLSASRPQDRQFILSSKKLLLSDSGFYLCAWSEGINFNQPQHFGDGTRLSIL.